Listed below are T cell receptor beta chains from one sample, sequenced in a study of blood T cell repertoires in COVID-19. The data were produced by immunoSEQ multiplex PCR, yet TCRdb's version contains in-frame clones alone and is incomplete. This table has about 130,000 clones, over 75% appearing once. What was sequenced was peripheral blood. Receptor source: a man between 25 and 39 years old with COVID-19, enrolled during active disease. Both conserved end residues are part of each CDR3. Each record gives: clone size, V gene, D gene, J gene, CDR3 DNA, CDR3 protein. The D gene is left open where the match is weak. Only some rows state a clone size, as once, few, many or a class for expanded clones.

>-|TRBV5-1|TRBD2|TRBJ2-1
TGCGCCAGCAGCGGGGCGGGAGCGTACAATGAGCAGTTCTTC
CASSGAGAYNEQFF
>-|TRBV24-1|-|TRBJ1-5
TGTGCCACCAGTGATTTGCGGGCAGGGCTGGTGGCCCAGCATTTT
CATSDLRAGLVAQHF
>once|TRBV30|TRBD1|TRBJ1-1
TGTGCCTGGAGCATCAAGACAGGGATCAACACTGAAGCTTTCTTT
CAWSIKTGINTEAFF
>-|TRBV18|-|TRBJ1-3
TGTGCCAGCTCAACGACGCTCGACTCGGGAAACACCATATATTTT
CASSTTLDSGNTIYF
>-|TRBV2|TRBD1|TRBJ2-1
TGTGCCAGCAGTCTCGACAGGGGCGGCCACAATGAGCAGTTCTTC
CASSLDRGGHNEQFF
>-|TRBV9|-|TRBJ2-6
TGTGCCAGCAGCGGATTGGACAAGATGAACTCTGGGGCCAACGTCCTGACTTTC
CASSGLDKMNSGANVLTF
>-|TRBV12-3/TRBV12-4|-|TRBJ2-1
TGTGCCAGCAGTGGGAGCAATGAGCAGTTCTTC
CASSGSNEQFF
>few|TRBV10-3|TRBD2|TRBJ2-1
TGTGCCATCATTGGCGGGGGGAATGAGCAGTTCTTC
CAIIGGGNEQFF
>-|TRBV29-1|-|TRBJ1-5
TGCAGCGTCAAGGGAGAGGGTGGCAATCAGCCCCAGCATTTT
CSVKGEGGNQPQHF
>-|TRBV28|TRBD1|TRBJ1-2
TGTGCCAGCAGTTTAGCCGGGACAGGGTTCTATGGCTACACCTTC
CASSLAGTGFYGYTF
>-|TRBV5-1|TRBD2|TRBJ2-1
TGCGCCAGCAGCACCGTCACTAGCGGGGAATACAATGAGCAGTTCTTC
CASSTVTSGEYNEQFF
>-|TRBV7-9|-|TRBJ1-5
TGTGCCAGCAGCGCCAGGGATAGCAATCAGCCCCAGCATTTT
CASSARDSNQPQHF
>-|TRBV4-1|TRBD1|TRBJ1-2
TGCGCCAGTACCCCGGCCGGGACAGGGACTGGTTATGGCTACACCTTC
CASTPAGTGTGYGYTF
>-|TRBV12-3/TRBV12-4|-|TRBJ1-2
TGTGCCAGCACCCCCTCAGGGGTCTATGGCTACACCTTC
CASTPSGVYGYTF
>-|TRBV7-9|-|TRBJ2-1
TGTGCCAGCAGCTTAGCCCAAAATGAGCAGTTCTTC
CASSLAQNEQFF
>-|TRBV5-6|-|TRBJ2-1
TGTGCCAGCAGCTCAAGAGGTCGCGATGAGCAGTTCTTC
CASSSRGRDEQFF
>-|TRBV7-9|TRBD1|TRBJ2-7
TGTGCCAGCCGGGGACAGGGGGTCTCGTACGAGCAGTACTTC
CASRGQGVSYEQYF
>-|TRBV7-3|TRBD1|TRBJ1-5
TGTGCCAGCAGCTCGACAGGGATCAATCAGCCCCAGCATTTT
CASSSTGINQPQHF
>once|TRBV5-6|TRBD1|TRBJ1-5
TGTGCCAGCAGCTTTGGGACAGCGCGTGAGCCCCAGCATTTT
CASSFGTAREPQHF
>-|TRBV30|-|TRBJ2-3
TGTGCCTGGAGTGTATATACAGATACGCAGTATTTT
CAWSVYTDTQYF
>once|TRBV19|TRBD1|TRBJ2-5
TGTGCCAGTAGTCCGACAGGGGGGGTGGGGAAGACCCAGTACTTC
CASSPTGGVGKTQYF
>many|TRBV30|-|TRBJ2-1
TGTGCCTGGACAGTTACCTACAATGAGCAGTTCTTC
CAWTVTYNEQFF
>-|TRBV2|TRBD2|TRBJ2-1
TGTGCCAGCAGTGAAGCGCTTACGGGAGGCCACTCCTACAATGAGCAGTTCTTC
CASSEALTGGHSYNEQFF
>-|TRBV11-3|TRBD1|TRBJ2-5
TGTGCCAGCAGCCCGGCGAGGACAGGGTTGCAGACCCAGTACTTC
CASSPARTGLQTQYF
>-|TRBV7-2|-|TRBJ2-5
TGTGCCAGCAGCGCACAGGGAGCGGAGACCCAGTACTTC
CASSAQGAETQYF
>-|TRBV4-1|TRBD2|TRBJ2-3
TGCGCCAGCAGCCAGCTCGGACTAGCGGGTTCTAGCACAGATACGCAGTATTTT
CASSQLGLAGSSTDTQYF
>-|TRBV5-1|-|TRBJ2-1
TGCGCCAGCAGCCTCGACTCTTTCTACAATGAGCAGTTCTTC
CASSLDSFYNEQFF
>-|TRBV28|-|TRBJ1-1
TGTGCCAGCAGTTTTTGGGGACAGAACACTGAAGCTTTCTTT
CASSFWGQNTEAFF
>-|TRBV29-1|-|TRBJ1-2
TGCAGCGTTCGGAACTGGGGGGACTATGGCTACACCTTC
CSVRNWGDYGYTF
>-|TRBV7-9|TRBD1|TRBJ1-5
TGTGCCAGCAGCTTAGGGGACAGGACAACGCAGACCCAGCATTTT
CASSLGDRTTQTQHF
>many|TRBV2|TRBD1|TRBJ1-2
TGTGCCAGCTGGGACAGGGGCTACACCTTC
CASWDRGYTF
>-|TRBV4-1|TRBD1|TRBJ2-1
TGCGCCAGCAGCCAAGGACAGGGGGCCAACAATGAGCAGTTCTTC
CASSQGQGANNEQFF
>-|TRBV6-2/TRBV6-3|TRBD1|TRBJ1-2
TGTGCCAGCAGTCGGGACAGTGGCTACACCTTC
CASSRDSGYTF
>-|TRBV28|-|TRBJ2-1
TGTGCCAGCAGCCCAACGGACTTGTTCAATGAGCAGTTCTTC
CASSPTDLFNEQFF
>few|TRBV12-5|TRBD1|TRBJ2-7
TGTGCTAGTGGACCTGGACAGGGGGTTAAATACGAGCAGTACTTC
CASGPGQGVKYEQYF
>few|TRBV27|TRBD2|TRBJ2-1
TGTGCCAGCAGGAAAGAAGCGGGACTAGCGGTTTCCGAAGTCTTC
CASRKEAGLAVSEVF
>-|TRBV19|-|TRBJ2-7
TGTGCCAGTAGCCCGATCCGGGGAACTAACTACGAGCAGTACTTC
CASSPIRGTNYEQYF
>-|TRBV12-3/TRBV12-4|-|TRBJ2-7
TGTGCCACCGGACAGAGCTCCTACGAGCAGTACTTC
CATGQSSYEQYF
>-|TRBV7-2|-|TRBJ1-2
TGTGCCAGCAGCTTAGGGGGGGGCGTTGGCTATGGCTACACCTTC
CASSLGGGVGYGYTF
>-|TRBV2|TRBD2|TRBJ2-3
TGTGCCAGCAGTGAATCGGGGGGTCAGACAGATACGCAGTATTTT
CASSESGGQTDTQYF
>-|TRBV5-1|-|TRBJ1-1
TGCGCCAGCGGCCCGTCATCCATAGACTACACTGAAGCTTTCTTT
CASGPSSIDYTEAFF
>-|TRBV28|TRBD1|TRBJ2-3
TGTGCCAGCAGGGCCTCTGGACAGGGAAGGGGCACAGATACGCAGTATTTT
CASRASGQGRGTDTQYF
>-|TRBV28|-|TRBJ1-4
TGTGCCAGCAGAAATGACCCGGGACAAGATGAAAAACTGTTTTTT
CASRNDPGQDEKLFF
>-|TRBV30|TRBD2|TRBJ2-7
TGTGCCTGGAGTGTACACGGACTAGCGCTTTTATTC
CAWSVHGLALLF
>-|TRBV7-2|-|TRBJ1-1
TGTGCCAGCAGCCCTAGGATTCTCGGGACTGAAGCTTTCTTT
CASSPRILGTEAFF
>-|TRBV29-1|-|TRBJ1-2
TGCAGCGTTGAAGCGGGGGGCTCAGGCGGGGGCTACACCTTC
CSVEAGGSGGGYTF
>few|TRBV21-1|-|TRBJ2-7
TGTGCCATCCCAGGGAAGAGCTCCTACGAGCAGTACTTC
CAIPGKSSYEQYF
>-|TRBV28|TRBD1|TRBJ1-5
TGTGCCAGCGAGCCCCCGACAGGGGCAAGACAGCCCCAGCATTTT
CASEPPTGARQPQHF
>-|TRBV14|-|TRBJ2-3
TGTGCCAGCAGCCACTACAGGGCTGGAGATACGCAGTATTTT
CASSHYRAGDTQYF
>-|TRBV29-1|-|TRBJ1-2
TGCAGCGTTGTCCCCCAAAACTATGGCTACACCTTC
CSVVPQNYGYTF
>-|TRBV7-9|TRBD2|TRBJ2-2
TGTGCCAGCAGCTCGGGACTAGCGGGGGGGCCTCGAACCGGGGAGCTGTTTTTT
CASSSGLAGGPRTGELFF